Listed here is a single TCR beta chain. Its antigen is unidentified. TCRdb re-analysed the 5' RACE reads in MiXCR, keeping a single row per CDR3 protein. The sample contains fewer than 200,000 distinct CDR3 sequences, 15% to 20% of which appear only once. This record belongs to a study of CD8 T cells in ankylosing spondylitis. This CDR3 spans 13 amino acids. V was cut by 6 bases and J by 7 bases, with 18 bases left in between. In germline, CDR1 is SQVTM, CDR2 ANQGSEA. Study-wide results and caveats: Clones that were linked to disease were CD8+ and were relatively rare in peripheral blood.

The receptor was derived from a male donor aged 10-35 years with ankylosing spondylitis or in good health (not recorded which). Input material: blood, either unsorted or a sorted T cell fraction (not recorded which). The gene calls are TRBV29-1 and TRBJ1-1, with D possibly being TRBD1 (6 bases). CDR3 sequence (DNA): TGCAGCGTATGGGGATCCGGGGGCCGTGAAGCTTTCTTT. Its protein product is CSVWGSGGREAFF.